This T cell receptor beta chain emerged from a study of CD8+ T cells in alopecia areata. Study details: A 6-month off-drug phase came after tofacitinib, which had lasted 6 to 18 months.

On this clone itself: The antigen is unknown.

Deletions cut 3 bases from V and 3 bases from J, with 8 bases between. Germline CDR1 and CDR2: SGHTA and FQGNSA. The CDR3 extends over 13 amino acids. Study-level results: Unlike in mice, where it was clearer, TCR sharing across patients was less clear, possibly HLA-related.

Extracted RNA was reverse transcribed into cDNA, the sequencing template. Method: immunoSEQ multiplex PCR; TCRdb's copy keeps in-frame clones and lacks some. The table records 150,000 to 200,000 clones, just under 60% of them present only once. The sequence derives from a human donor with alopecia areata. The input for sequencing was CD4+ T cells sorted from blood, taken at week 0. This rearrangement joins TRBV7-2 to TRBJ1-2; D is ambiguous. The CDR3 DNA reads TGTGCCAGCAGCTTTGGACCCGACTATGGCTACACCTTC. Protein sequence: CASSFGPDYGYTF.